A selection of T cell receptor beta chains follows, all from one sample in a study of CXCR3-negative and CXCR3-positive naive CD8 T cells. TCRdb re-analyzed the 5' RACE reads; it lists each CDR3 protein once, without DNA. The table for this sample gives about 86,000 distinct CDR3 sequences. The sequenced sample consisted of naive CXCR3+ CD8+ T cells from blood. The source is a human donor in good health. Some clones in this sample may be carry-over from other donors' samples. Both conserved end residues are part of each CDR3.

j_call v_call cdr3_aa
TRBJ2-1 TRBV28 CASSWSTGLDNEQFF
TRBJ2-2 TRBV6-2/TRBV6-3 CASSYRDRAEAGELFF
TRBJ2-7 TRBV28 CASSPGTSPSEQYF
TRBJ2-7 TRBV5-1 CASSLEGTGNYEQYF
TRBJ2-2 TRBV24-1 CATSDPGLAGTGELFF
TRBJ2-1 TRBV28 CASSLGGREIGNEQFF
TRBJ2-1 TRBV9 CASSDPWDRGERYNEQFF
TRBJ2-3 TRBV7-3 CARTAGLTDTQYF
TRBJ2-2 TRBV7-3 CASSPTPGQINTGELFF
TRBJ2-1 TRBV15 CATSSDRGYEQFF
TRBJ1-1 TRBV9 CASTSLMEGRGAFF
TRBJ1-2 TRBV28 CASSNFPGQASGYTF
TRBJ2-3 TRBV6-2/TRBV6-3 CASSYPRSGAEADTQYF
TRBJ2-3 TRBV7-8 CASSSIRTDTQYF
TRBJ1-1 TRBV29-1 CSVEDHRGRGATEAFF
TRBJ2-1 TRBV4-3 CASSQDRQSYNEQFF